The 28 T cell receptor beta chains in this list originate from one sample, sequenced in a study of control samples from healthy donors and cancer patients. The data were produced by immunoSEQ multiplex PCR, yet TCRdb's version contains in-frame clones alone and is incomplete. The sample yields roughly 88,000 clones, approximately 90% seen once. Material for sequencing was blood. The receptors stem from a woman aged 25 to 39 in good health.

The chain combines TRBV9 with TRBJ1-6; D ambiguous. V lost 0 bases and J 3 bases, leaving 10 bases between the germline ends. This CDR3 is built from 16 residues. Germline V gene lookup returns CDR1 SGDLS and CDR2 YYNGEE. In nucleotides, the CDR3 is TGTGCCAGCAGCGTAGATGGGAACCACTATAATTCACCCCTCCACTTT. Encoded protein: CASSVDGNHYNSPLHF. Filled out from reference TRBV9 and TRBJ1-6, the complete variable domain reads DSGVTQTPKHLITATGQRVTLRCSPRSGDLSVYWYQQSLDQGLQFLIQYYNGEERAKGNILERFSAQQFPDLHSELNLSSLELGDSALYFCASSVDGNHYNSPLHFGNGTRLTVT.

The chain couples TRBV6-4 to TRBJ2-1; D remains unclear. The CDR3 has 15 amino acids. The germline V and J ends were trimmed by 6 bases and 0 bases, with 12 bases remaining between them. Germline-derived CDR1 and CDR2 are MRHNA and SNTAGT. CDR3 in DNA: TGTGCCAGCAGCACTCGGGTAAGCTCCTACAATGAGCAGTTCTTC. Amino acid sequence: CASSTRVSSYNEQFF.

The CDR3 protein is CATADAIRGFGFGKFF. The CDR3 coding sequence is TGTGCCACCGCGGACGCCATCCGGGGCTTTGGTTTCGGCAAGTTCTTC. This chain links TRBV27 with TRBJ2-1, with D perhaps assigned TRBD1 or TRBD2 (5 bases each). Trimming cost V 10 bases and J 14 bases, with 33 bases left between them. The germline V gene has CDR1 MNHEY and CDR2 SMNVEV (reference sequence). The CDR3 consists of 16 residues.

The sample holds one count of this clone. This chain links TRBV11-2 with TRBJ2-7; D may be TRBD1 (6 bases). CDR1 and CDR2 (germline): SGHAT, FQNNGV. Deletions cut 6 bases from V and 5 bases from J, with 14 bases between. CDR3 length: 13 amino acids. CDR3 DNA sequence: TGTGCCAGCAGATCTGGACAGTCTCACGAGCAGTACTTC. Translating it yields CASRSGQSHEQYF.

The J gene is TRBJ1-6, the V gene TRBV19; the D gene is possibly TRBD1 (5 bases). CDR1 is LNHDA, CDR2 SQIVND, per germline (reference sequence). Trimming stripped 5 bases from V and 7 bases from J, with 21 bases between. The CDR3 extends over 17 amino acids. For the CDR3, the DNA is TGTGCCAGTAGTCTTAATTGGGGCTCCGAGAGCAATTCACCCCTCCACTTT. It is translated as CASSLNWGSESNSPLHF.

V usage is TRBV4-2 and J usage is TRBJ1-1; D perhaps matches TRBD1 (5 bases). Germline V gene data show CDR1 as LGHNA and CDR2 as YNFKEQ. The CDR3 has 14 residues. Trimming left V 0 bases short and J 3 bases short, with 8 bases between. CDR3 nucleotide sequence: TGTGCCAGCAGCCAAGATAGGGGCCACACTGAAGCTTTCTTT. Its protein is CASSQDRGHTEAFF.

The chain is built from TRBV7-8 and TRBJ1-2, with 9 bases identical to TRBD1. Germline V gives CDR1 SGHVS, CDR2 FQNEAQ. V was clipped by 2 bases and J by 6 bases; unmatched bases: 7. There are 15 residues in the CDR3. CDR3 DNA: TGTGCCAGCAGCTTATCATTGGACAGGGGTGATGGCTACACCTTC. Translation gives CASSLSLDRGDGYTF.

V gene TRBV21-1 combines with J gene TRBJ2-1; TRBD2, the table's D call, was not compared with the DNA. TRBV21-1 is a documented pseudogene. CDR3 length: 19 amino acids. CDR3 in amino acids: CASSKALGVAGSSGNEQFF. The CDR3 bases are TGTGCCAGCAGCAAAGCCCTGGGGGTAGCGGGAAGTTCGGGTAATGAGCAGTTCTTC.

This sequence joins TRBV29-1 and TRBJ1-2, with unresolved D. In germline, CDR1 is SQVTM, CDR2 ANQGSEA. This CDR3 is built from 13 residues. The ends were cut back, 2 bases at V and 5 bases at J, with 12 bases in the middle. CDR3 nucleotides: TGCAGCGTTGAATCCGGGAAAGGGTATGGCTACACCTTC. This sequence encodes CSVESGKGYGYTF.

The rearrangement uses TRBV28 and TRBJ1-2; tentatively, D is TRBD1 (6 bases). This CDR3 region has 12 residues. V dropped 2 bases and J dropped 7 bases, with 8 bases sitting between them. Germline loops: CDR1 MDHEN, CDR2 SYDVKM. CDR3 sequence: CASSLKGGGYTF. In DNA, the CDR3 is TGTGCCAGCAGTTTAAAGGGGGGTGGCTACACCTTC.

The chain joins TRBV27 to TRBJ2-7, with TRBD2 as a possible D gene (5 bases). Between the trimmed V and J ends, which lost 6 bases and 1 base, there was a span of 10 bases. There are 13 residues in the CDR3. Germline values: CDR1 MNHEY, CDR2 SMNVEV (reference sequence). The CDR3 bases are TGTGCCAGCAGGCTAGCTAGATCCTACGAGCAGTACTTC. The encoded protein is CASRLARSYEQYF.

V usage is TRBV1 and J usage is TRBJ2-3; the table names TRBD1, a call not compared with the DNA. TRBV1 is marked as a pseudogene. This CDR3 comprises 23 residues. CDR3 region: CTSSQAILPGQGSTVNYTDTQYF. CDR3 DNA: TGCACCAGCAGCCAAGCTATACTACCGGGACAGGGGTCGACAGTCAACTACACAGATACGCAGTATTTT.

V is TRBV11-2 and J is TRBJ1-2; possible D gene TRBD1, 5 bases. This CDR3 has 11 amino acids. V lost 5 bases, J lost 5 bases, and 6 bases lay in between. The germline CDR1 and CDR2 sequences are SGHAT and FQNNGV. CDR3 coding DNA: TGTGCCAGCAGCCCAGGGTATGGCTACACCTTC. Its protein is CASSPGYGYTF.

The J gene is TRBJ2-1, the V gene TRBV11-2; 11 bases map to TRBD2. The CDR3 has 15 residues. Germline trimming cut 2 bases from V and 6 bases from J; bases unmatched to any gene: 3. The germline gives CDR1 SGHAT, CDR2 FQNNGV. CDR3 sequence reads: CASSLTSGGSNEQFF. CDR3 DNA: TGTGCCAGCAGCTTAACTAGCGGGGGCTCCAATGAGCAGTTCTTC.

This clone was seen only once. This rearrangement joins TRBV20-1 to TRBJ1-5, with D perhaps matching TRBD1 (5 bases). The CDR3 totals 13 residues. Between the trimmed V and J ends, which lost 3 bases and 7 bases, there was a span of 13 bases. From germline, CDR1 is DFQATT and CDR2 SNEGSKA (reference sequence). The chain's CDR3 is CSASPQGPQPQHF. The CDR3 bases are TGCAGTGCTAGTCCCCAGGGCCCCCAGCCCCAGCATTTT.

V is TRBV5-5 and J is TRBJ1-2; D is possibly TRBD1 (6 bases). The CDR3 contains 16 residues. V was cut by 4 bases and J by 4 bases, with 20 bases left in between. Germline CDR1 is SGHKS and CDR2 is YYEKEE (reference sequence). The CDR3 sequence: CASSVPHREPPYGYTF. The CDR3 coding sequence is TGTGCCAGCAGCGTCCCCCACAGGGAACCCCCCTATGGCTACACCTTC.

The rearrangement uses TRBV5-1 and TRBJ2-5; possible D gene TRBD1, 5 bases. The V and J ends lost 0 bases and 2 bases respectively, with 5 bases between them. Germline-derived CDR1 and CDR2 are SGHRS and YFSETQ. The CDR3 totals 13 residues. CDR3 nucleotide sequence: TGCGCCAGCAGCTTGGACAGGCAAGAGACCCAGTACTTC. It encodes CASSLDRQETQYF. Complete variable domain (other parts from reference TRBV5-1 and TRBJ2-5): KAGVTQTPRYLIKTRGQQVTLSCSPISGHRSVSWYQQTPGQGLQFLFEYFSETQRNKGNFPGRFSGRQFSNSRSEMNVSTLELGDSALYLCASSLDRQETQYFGPGTRLLVL.

The chain joins TRBV7-3 to TRBJ2-1, with 9 bases identical to TRBD2. The V gene end was trimmed by 3 bases and the J gene end by 2 bases; junction bases not matched to a gene: 2. Germline loops: CDR1 SGHTA, CDR2 FQGTGA. The CDR3 totals 15 residues. The CDR3 DNA is TGTGCCAGCAGCTTGGCGGGGGGGCCCTACAATGAGCAGTTCTTC. Translating it yields CASSLAGGPYNEQFF.

The chain uses TRBV19 and TRBJ1-1, with D unresolved. Trimming removed 5 bases at V and 1 base at J, with 11 bases between. The CDR3 runs to 14 residues. Germline-derived CDR1 and CDR2 are LNHDA and SQIVND (reference sequence). This chain's CDR3 is CASSHVAGNTEAFF. CDR3 nucleotide sequence: TGTGCCAGTAGTCACGTCGCAGGGAACACTGAAGCTTTCTTT.

This clone was seen more than once but under ten times. The CDR3 here is CATSRSGEGSGGYTF. In nucleotides, the CDR3 is TGTGCCACCAGCAGATCAGGGGAAGGGTCAGGAGGCTACACCTTC. The chain recombines TRBV15 with TRBJ1-2; TRBD1 is a possible D gene (6 bases). The ends were cut back, 2 bases at V and 8 bases at J, with 18 bases in the middle. Germline CDR1 and CDR2: LNHNV and YYDKDF (reference sequence). The CDR3 runs to 15 residues.

This clone came up once. The chain employs TRBV9 and TRBJ1-1; no definite D call. CDR3 length: 13 residues. V was cut by 7 bases and J by 0 bases, with 10 bases left in between. From germline, CDR1 is SGDLS and CDR2 YYNGEE. The CDR3 coding sequence is TGTGCCAGCCAAGAGGCTATGAACACTGAAGCTTTCTTT. Protein product: CASQEAMNTEAFF.

The gene calls are TRBV18 and TRBJ2-1; 7 bases match TRBD2. Germline lookup yields CDR1 KGHSH and CDR2 LQKENI. The CDR3 length is 17 residues. The ends lost 2 bases at V and 6 bases at J; junction bases unmatched: 13. The CDR3 spells CASSPISQTWGGNEQFF. The CDR3 nucleotides read TGTGCCAGCTCACCAATCAGCCAGACTTGGGGGGGCAATGAGCAGTTCTTC.

The chain couples TRBV21-1 to TRBJ1-2; TRBD1, the table's D call, was not compared with the DNA. TRBV21-1 is recorded as a pseudogene. CDR3 length equals 14 residues. CDR3 in amino acids: CASTPGQRIYGYTF. CDR3 bases: TGTGCCAGCACTCCGGGACAGAGGATCTATGGCTACACCTTC.

This clone appeared a single time. The chain recombines TRBV5-1 with TRBJ2-1; D unclear. CDR1 is SGHRS and CDR2 is YFSETQ in the germline V gene. The CDR3 runs 13 residues. The V and J ends lost 0 bases and 5 bases respectively, with 6 bases between them. The DNA of the CDR3 is TGCGCCAGCAGCTTGGCCAGGAACAATGAGCAGTTCTTC. This encodes CASSLARNNEQFF.

CDR3 protein: CASSLGQGPYNEQFF. The DNA for the CDR3 is TGCGCCAGCAGCTTGGGACAGGGGCCCTACAATGAGCAGTTCTTC. The chain recombines TRBV5-1 with TRBJ2-1; 8 bases agree with TRBD1. This CDR3 is 15 amino acids long. Germline loops: CDR1 SGHRS, CDR2 YFSETQ. Trimming cost V 0 bases and J 2 bases; bases outside gene matches: 1.

This clone appeared a single time. The chain recombines TRBV2 with TRBJ2-7; 9 nucleotides agree with TRBD1. V shed 8 bases, J shed 0 bases, and the junction held 5 bases outside the gene matches. This CDR3 spans 14 amino acids. Per germline, CDR1 SNHLY and CDR2 FYNNEI. The chain's CDR3 is CASEDRGYSYEQYF. The DNA of the CDR3 is TGTGCCAGCGAGGACAGGGGATACTCCTACGAGCAGTACTTC.

With regard to this clone: The same CDR3 also results from other DNA sequences found in this sample. The V and J genes are TRBV5-1 and TRBJ1-2, with TRBD1 matching over 7 bases. V was clipped by 1 base and J by 4 bases; unmatched bases: 1. Germline-derived CDR1 and CDR2 are SGHRS and YFSETQ. The length of the CDR3 is 13 residues. The CDR3, as DNA: TGCGCCAGCAGCTTGTCAGGGGGCTATGGCTACACCTTC. This gives the protein CASSLSGGYGYTF.

For this clone: Relative to the germline gene, one junction end is altered; a read error may explain this. The chain recombines TRBV7-9 with TRBJ2-7; D remains ambiguous. The germline V gene encodes CDR1 SEHNR and CDR2 FQNEAQ (reference sequence). This CDR3 is 17 amino acids long. The CDR3 sequence: CASSLVSDPLISYEQCF. The CDR3 nucleotides are TGTGCCAGCAGCTTAGTATCCGACCCCTTAATTTCCTACGAGCAGTGCTTC.